This T cell receptor beta chain was captured by sequencing in a study of beta chain features in type 1 diabetes. Study conclusions and caveats: HLA effects on TCRB rearrangement stayed unresolved here. Fewer insertions but more deletions were seen at VDJ junctions in type 1 diabetes patients. In every one of the four CD4+ subsets, TCRB CDR3s were moderately but significantly shorter in Type 1 diabetes patients.

Naive, central memory, regulatory and stem cell-like memory cells within the CD4+ compartment were sorted using CD45RO/CCR7/CD25/CD127/CD95/CD27. CDR3 length equals 15 residues. Germline loops: CDR1 SGHDN, CDR2 FVKESK. Between the trimmed V and J ends, which lost 3 bases and 4 bases, there was a span of 16 bases. A word on this clone: The target antigen is unknown.

What was sequenced were expressed TCRB transcripts, since all of the isolated RNA had been reverse transcribed. For naive, central memory and regulatory T cell samples, reads averaged around 3.8 million. Using immunoSEQ multiplex PCR, the repertoire was profiled, and TCRdb retains in-frame clones only, with some absent. The sample includes 150,000 to 200,000 clones, around 7.9% of them seen just once. The chain links TRBV14 to TRBJ2-7, with a tentative D call TRBD2 (6 bases). The origin of this receptor is a young man with type 1 diabetes. The source material was central memory CD4+ T cells from blood. In DNA, the CDR3 is TGTGCCAGCAGCCAGGGACTCTCACCGACGTACGAGCAGTACTTC. Translation: CASSQGLSPTYEQYF.